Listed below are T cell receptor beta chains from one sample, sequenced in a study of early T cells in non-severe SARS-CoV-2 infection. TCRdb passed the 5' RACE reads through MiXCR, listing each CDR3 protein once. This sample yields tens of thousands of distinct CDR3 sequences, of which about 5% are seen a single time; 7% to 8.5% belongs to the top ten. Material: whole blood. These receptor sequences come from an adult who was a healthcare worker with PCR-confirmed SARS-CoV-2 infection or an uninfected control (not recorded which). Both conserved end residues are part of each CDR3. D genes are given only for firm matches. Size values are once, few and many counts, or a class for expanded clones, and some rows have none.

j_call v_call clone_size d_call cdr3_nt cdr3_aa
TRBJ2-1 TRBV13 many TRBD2 TGTGCCAGCAGCGCCGTGACTAGCGGGAGGGCCTACAATGAGCAGTTCTTC CASSAVTSGRAYNEQFF
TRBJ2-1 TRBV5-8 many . TGTGCCAGCAGCTTGCTACTAGCCCTATACAATGAGCAGTTCTTC CASSLLLALYNEQFF
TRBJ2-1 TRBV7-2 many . TGTGCCAGCAGCTCCCCCCCGAAAGATGAGCAGTTCTTC CASSSPPKDEQFF
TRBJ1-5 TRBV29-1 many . TGCAGCGTTGAAGAGGGGGTCAATCAGCCCCAGCATTTT CSVEEGVNQPQHF
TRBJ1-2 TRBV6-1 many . TGTGCCAGCAGTGAAGCGGATAATAGAGGGGCGCCCATCACCTTC CASSEADNRGAPITF
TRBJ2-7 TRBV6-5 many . TGTGCCAGCAGTTACTCGAGTGGGCTCCGGGGAAGGGACGAGCAGTACTTC CASSYSSGLRGRDEQYF
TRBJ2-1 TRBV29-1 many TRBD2 TGCAGCGTGCCCCTAGGTAGCGGGAGTCTAGAGCAGTTCTTC CSVPLGSGSLEQFF
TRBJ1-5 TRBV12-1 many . TGTGCCAGCAGCTTCACTGAGTCCCGCCAGGGCGCGCAAAATGGACAGCCCCAGCATTTT CASSFTESRQGAQNGQPQHF
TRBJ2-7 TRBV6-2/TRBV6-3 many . TGTGCCAGCAGTTCGGGGCGGGGGCCCACTTTCGAGCAGTACTTC CASSSGRGPTFEQYF
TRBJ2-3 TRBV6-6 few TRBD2 TGTGCCAGCAGTTACTCTAGACTAGCGGGAGCACCGACAGATACGCAGTATTTT CASSYSRLAGAPTDTQYF
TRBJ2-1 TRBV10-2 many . TGCGCCAGCAGTGGGGACGTCTCCTACAATGAGCAGTTCTTC CASSGDVSYNEQFF
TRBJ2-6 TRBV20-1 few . TGCAGTGCTGGGGGAAGAAACGACGTCCTGACTTTC CSAGGRNDVLTF
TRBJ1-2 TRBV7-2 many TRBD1 TGTGCCAGCAGCCCGTGGACAGGGGCGAACTATGGCTACACCTTC CASSPWTGANYGYTF
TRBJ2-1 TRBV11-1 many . TGTGCCAGCAGCTCCGCCCCTGTCAATGAGCAGTTCTTC CASSSAPVNEQFF
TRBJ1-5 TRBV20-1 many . TGCAGTGCGGCCGAATGGACAGTCCCCAATCAGCCCCAGCATTTT CSAAEWTVPNQPQHF
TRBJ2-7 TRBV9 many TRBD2 TGTGCCAGCAGCAGGCAAGCGGGGGCCTACGAGCAGTACTTC CASSRQAGAYEQYF
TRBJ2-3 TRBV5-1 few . TGCGCCAGCAGCTTAGGGTCTATCACAGATACGCAGTATTTT CASSLGSITDTQYF
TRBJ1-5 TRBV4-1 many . TGCGCCAGCAGCCAAGACAGGGCGCCTCAGCCCCAGCATTTT CASSQDRAPQPQHF
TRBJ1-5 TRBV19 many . TGTGCCAGTAGTCTCGACAGTAGCAATCAGCCCCAGCATTTT CASSLDSSNQPQHF
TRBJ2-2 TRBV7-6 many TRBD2 TGTGCCAGCAGCCTCATAGCGGGACCCGGCGGGGAGCTGTTTTTT CASSLIAGPGGELFF
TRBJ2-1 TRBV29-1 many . TGCAGCGTTGAAGGTGTCCATGAGCAGTTCTTC CSVEGVHEQFF
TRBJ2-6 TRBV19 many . TGTGCCAGTAGTGTCGGGGCCAACGTCCTGACTTTC CASSVGANVLTF
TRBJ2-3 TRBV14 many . TGTGCCAGCAGCCAGGGGTGGACGCAGTATTTT CASSQGWTQYF
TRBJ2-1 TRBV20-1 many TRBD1 TGCAGTGTAACCGTAAGCCGGGACAGGGCTTACAATGAGCAGTTCTTC CSVTVSRDRAYNEQFF
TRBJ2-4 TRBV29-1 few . TGCAGCGTGATAGCCAAAAACATTCAGTACTTC CSVIAKNIQYF
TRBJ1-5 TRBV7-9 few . TGTGCCAGCAGCTTAACGGACGGTCAGCCCCAGCATTTT CASSLTDGQPQHF
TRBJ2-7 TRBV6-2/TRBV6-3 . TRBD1 TGTGCCAGCAGCCGGGGACAGGGCTACGAGCAGTACTTC CASSRGQGYEQYF
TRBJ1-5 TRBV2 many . TGTGCCAGCAGTGAATCGGGTGAGGCGAGGCACTATAGCAATCAGCCCCAGCATTTT CASSESGEARHYSNQPQHF
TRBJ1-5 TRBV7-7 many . TGTGCTAGCAGCTTAGGCGTGGCATCACCCCAGCATTTT CASSLGVASPQHF
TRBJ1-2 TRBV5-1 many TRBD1 TGCGCCAGCAGCTTTACACGGACAGGGGGCTACACCTTC CASSFTRTGGYTF
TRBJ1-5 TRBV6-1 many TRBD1 TGTGCCAGCAGCGCCGGGACAGAATATCAGCCCCAGCATTTT CASSAGTEYQPQHF
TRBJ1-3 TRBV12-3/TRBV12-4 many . TGTGCCAGCGAATATCACTCTGGAAACACCATATATTTT CASEYHSGNTIYF
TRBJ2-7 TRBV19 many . TGTGCCAGTAGTATAGTGGGAGCAGGGAGGAGGAACGAGCAGTACTTC CASSIVGAGRRNEQYF
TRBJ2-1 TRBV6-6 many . TGTGCCAGCGCAGGGACCGATGCGCAGTTCTTC CASAGTDAQFF
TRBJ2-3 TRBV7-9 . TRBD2 TGTGCCAGCAGCCCACTGATGACTAGCGGGGCCACAGATACGCAGTATTTT CASSPLMTSGATDTQYF
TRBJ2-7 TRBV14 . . TGTGCCAGCAGCCTCCGGGGCCCGTACTACGAGCAGTACTTC CASSLRGPYYEQYF
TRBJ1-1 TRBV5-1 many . TGCGCCAGCAGTCCTGGGAGCCTGAACACTGAAGCTTTCTTT CASSPGSLNTEAFF
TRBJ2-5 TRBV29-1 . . TGCAGCGTCGCCTTAGAGACCCAGTACTTC CSVALETQYF
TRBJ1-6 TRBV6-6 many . TGTGCCAGCAGTTTCCTCGAGGACGGCTTTTCACCCCTCCATTTT CASSFLEDGFSPLHF
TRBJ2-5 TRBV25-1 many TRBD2 TGTGCCAGCAGCCCCCTAGCGGGGGGCGTCGAGACCCAGTACTTC CASSPLAGGVETQYF
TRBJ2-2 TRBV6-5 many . TGTGCCAGCAGTTACGAGGGGATTCAGAACACCGGGGAGCTGTTTTTT CASSYEGIQNTGELFF
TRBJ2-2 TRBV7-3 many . TGTGCCAGCAGCCCCCCCTGGAGCACCGGGGAGCTGTTTTTT CASSPPWSTGELFF
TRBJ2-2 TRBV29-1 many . TGCAGCGTAATAACTACCCGTCGGGACGCCACCGGGGAGCTGTTTTTT CSVITTRRDATGELFF
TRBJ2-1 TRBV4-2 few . TGTGCCAGCAGCCAAGATTCGACATATGAGCAGTTCTTC CASSQDSTYEQFF
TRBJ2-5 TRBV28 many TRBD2 TGTGCCAGCAGTTCCAGACTAGCGGGGTTGGAGACCCAGTACTTC CASSSRLAGLETQYF
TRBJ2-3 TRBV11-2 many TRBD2 TGTGCCAGCAGCCGGACTAGCGGGATTGGGGGGGCGCAGTATTTT CASSRTSGIGGAQYF
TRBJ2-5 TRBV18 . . TGTGCCAGCTCACTTTGGGAGGAGACCCAGTACTTC CASSLWEETQYF
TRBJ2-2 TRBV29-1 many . TGCAGCGTCGCCGGAGCGCTACCTCCAGCGAACACCGGGGAGCTGTTTTTT CSVAGALPPANTGELFF
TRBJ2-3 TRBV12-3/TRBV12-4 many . TGTGCCAGCTGGGGCCAGGTAGCTGCACTTCCGACAGATACGCAGTATTTT CASWGQVAALPTDTQYF
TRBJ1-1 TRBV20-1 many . TGCAGTGCTAGTTGGTTTGTGGGGGCGGGGTCCAGCACTGAAGCTTTCTTT CSASWFVGAGSSTEAFF
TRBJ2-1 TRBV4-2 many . TGTGCCAGCAGCCAAGCGAGAGGCAGATTCAGTAGCTCCTACAATGAGCAGTTCTTC CASSQARGRFSSSYNEQFF